Listed below are T cell receptor beta chains from one sample, sequenced in a study of blood T cell repertoires in COVID-19. Assay used: immunoSEQ multiplex PCR; TCRdb lists only in-frame clones, some missing. This table holds approximately 240,000 clones, around nine tenths found once. What was sequenced was peripheral blood. These receptors all stem from a man between 25 and 39 years old with COVID-19, enrolled during active disease. Each CDR3 is given with its conserved first and last residue. D genes are given only for firm matches. Some rows have no size entry. The others give once, few or many, or a class for an expanded clone.

j_call: TRBJ2-3
v_call: TRBV19
clone_size: NA
d_call: TRBD2
cdr3_nt: TGTGCCAGTAGTATGGTTTTGGGACGGGGGGGCACAGATACGCAGTATTTT
cdr3_aa: CASSMVLGRGGTDTQYF

j_call: TRBJ2-2
v_call: TRBV6-5
clone_size: once
d_call: TRBD1
cdr3_nt: TGTGCCAGCAGTCCCCGACAGGGCACCGGGGAGCTGTTTTTT
cdr3_aa: CASSPRQGTGELFF

j_call: TRBJ2-1
v_call: TRBV7-3
clone_size: NA
d_call: NA
cdr3_nt: TGTGCCAGCAGCCCTCACCAGACCTACAATGAGCAGTTCTTC
cdr3_aa: CASSPHQTYNEQFF

j_call: TRBJ1-2
v_call: TRBV6-5
clone_size: NA
d_call: NA
cdr3_nt: TGTGCCAGCAGTTACTCGGAGTCAAGAGGTCCCTACGGCTACACCTTC
cdr3_aa: CASSYSESRGPYGYTF

j_call: TRBJ1-5
v_call: TRBV11-2
clone_size: once
d_call: TRBD1
cdr3_nt: TGTGCCAGCAGCCGGGACAGGGGGAATCAGCCCCAGCATTTT
cdr3_aa: CASSRDRGNQPQHF

j_call: TRBJ1-1
v_call: TRBV5-1
clone_size: NA
d_call: TRBD1
cdr3_nt: TGCGCCAGCAGCATGGACAGGGGGCTCTTCGCTTTCTTT
cdr3_aa: CASSMDRGLFAFF

j_call: TRBJ1-5
v_call: TRBV7-3
clone_size: NA
d_call: NA
cdr3_nt: TGTGCCAGCAGCCTCGCGGTGGGTCAGCCCCAGCATTTT
cdr3_aa: CASSLAVGQPQHF

j_call: TRBJ2-7
v_call: TRBV29-1
clone_size: NA
d_call: NA
cdr3_nt: TGCAGCGTTGCCCAGGACAGCGAGTACGAGCAGTACTTC
cdr3_aa: CSVAQDSEYEQYF

j_call: TRBJ2-3
v_call: TRBV7-9
clone_size: few
d_call: TRBD1
cdr3_nt: TGTGCCAGCAGCTTCGGGACAGTCACAGATACGCAGTATTTT
cdr3_aa: CASSFGTVTDTQYF

j_call: TRBJ2-3
v_call: TRBV11-1
clone_size: NA
d_call: TRBD1
cdr3_nt: TGTGCCAGCAGCCCATGGGACAGCCGTGGAGATACGCAGTATTTT
cdr3_aa: CASSPWDSRGDTQYF

j_call: TRBJ2-1
v_call: TRBV7-9
clone_size: NA
d_call: TRBD1
cdr3_nt: TGTGCCAGCAGCCACGGGACAGGGTTTGAGCAGTTCTTC
cdr3_aa: CASSHGTGFEQFF

j_call: TRBJ2-1
v_call: TRBV2
clone_size: NA
d_call: TRBD2
cdr3_nt: TGTGCCAGCAGTGGCGGGGGGCGGGGTGAGCAGTTCTTC
cdr3_aa: CASSGGGRGEQFF

j_call: TRBJ1-2
v_call: TRBV3-1/TRBV3-2
clone_size: NA
d_call: TRBD1
cdr3_nt: TGTGCCAGCAGCCAGCCGACAGGGGGCATCGATGGCTACACCTTC
cdr3_aa: CASSQPTGGIDGYTF

j_call: TRBJ1-2
v_call: TRBV3-1/TRBV3-2
clone_size: once
d_call: NA
cdr3_nt: TGTGCCAGCAGCCAAGGGACACCCTATGGCTACACCTTC
cdr3_aa: CASSQGTPYGYTF

j_call: TRBJ2-1
v_call: TRBV29-1
clone_size: NA
d_call: TRBD2
cdr3_nt: TGCAGCGTGTCCGCTAGCGGAAGAAACAATGAGCAGTTCTTC
cdr3_aa: CSVSASGRNNEQFF

j_call: TRBJ1-2
v_call: TRBV7-9
clone_size: NA
d_call: NA
cdr3_nt: TGTGCCAGCAGCTTCGCGGGACGCGCTAACTATGGCTACACCTTC
cdr3_aa: CASSFAGRANYGYTF

j_call: TRBJ1-2
v_call: TRBV2
clone_size: once
d_call: NA
cdr3_nt: TGTGCCAGCAGCCCCAGGACAGCCTATGGCTACACCTTC
cdr3_aa: CASSPRTAYGYTF

j_call: TRBJ2-1
v_call: TRBV2
clone_size: NA
d_call: NA
cdr3_nt: TGTGCCAGCAGTGAGCACGGCGGCAATGAGCAGTTCTTC
cdr3_aa: CASSEHGGNEQFF

j_call: TRBJ2-2
v_call: TRBV5-1
clone_size: NA
d_call: TRBD2
cdr3_nt: TGCGCCAGCAGCTCTGGACTAGCGGGGTATACGAACACCGGGGAGCTGTTTTTT
cdr3_aa: CASSSGLAGYTNTGELFF

j_call: TRBJ1-2
v_call: TRBV3-1/TRBV3-2
clone_size: NA
d_call: NA
cdr3_nt: TGTGCCAGCAGCCATAGAGACATTCCCTATGGCTACACCTTC
cdr3_aa: CASSHRDIPYGYTF

j_call: TRBJ1-1
v_call: TRBV6-5
clone_size: NA
d_call: NA
cdr3_nt: TGTGCCAGCAGTTACTCTCCAGGGCAGAACACTGAAGCTTTCTTT
cdr3_aa: CASSYSPGQNTEAFF

j_call: TRBJ1-2
v_call: TRBV27
clone_size: NA
d_call: TRBD1
cdr3_nt: TGTGCCAGCAGTCCGTCGGACAGGGCCTATGGCTACACCTTC
cdr3_aa: CASSPSDRAYGYTF

j_call: TRBJ2-3
v_call: TRBV3-1/TRBV3-2
clone_size: NA
d_call: TRBD2
cdr3_nt: TGTGCCAGCAGCCCGACTAGCGGGGGCACAGATACGCAGTATTTT
cdr3_aa: CASSPTSGGTDTQYF

j_call: TRBJ2-7
v_call: TRBV5-1
clone_size: NA
d_call: TRBD1
cdr3_nt: TGCGCCAGCAGCGTTTCCGGGACAGCCTACGAGCAGTACTTC
cdr3_aa: CASSVSGTAYEQYF

j_call: TRBJ2-7
v_call: TRBV14
clone_size: NA
d_call: NA
cdr3_nt: TGTGCCAGCAGCCAAGATGCGGGGTACGAGCAGTACTTC
cdr3_aa: CASSQDAGYEQYF

j_call: TRBJ1-1
v_call: TRBV19
clone_size: few
d_call: NA
cdr3_nt: TGTGCCAGTAGTATAGATCGGGGCACTGAAGCTTTCTTT
cdr3_aa: CASSIDRGTEAFF

j_call: TRBJ1-2
v_call: TRBV2
clone_size: NA
d_call: NA
cdr3_nt: TGTGCCAGCACCACCCGAGGGGGCTATGGCTACACCTTC
cdr3_aa: CASTTRGGYGYTF

j_call: TRBJ1-3
v_call: TRBV21-1
clone_size: NA
d_call: NA
cdr3_nt: TGTGCCAGCAGCGAACAAAGCAGCGGGGAGGTAGTAAGAAACACCATATATTTT
cdr3_aa: CASSEQSSGEVVRNTIYF

j_call: TRBJ1-2
v_call: TRBV29-1
clone_size: NA
d_call: NA
cdr3_nt: TGCAGCGTAGGAGCAGGGAACGGCTACACCTTC
cdr3_aa: CSVGAGNGYTF

j_call: TRBJ1-6
v_call: TRBV27
clone_size: NA
d_call: NA
cdr3_nt: TGTGCCAGCAGTTTATCGGCAGGCGACTCCTATAATTCACCCCTCCACTTT
cdr3_aa: CASSLSAGDSYNSPLHF

j_call: TRBJ1-5
v_call: TRBV15
clone_size: NA
d_call: NA
cdr3_nt: TGTGCCACCAGCAGAGACAGGGGTAGCAATCAGCCCCAGCATTTT
cdr3_aa: CATSRDRGSNQPQHF

j_call: TRBJ2-1
v_call: TRBV27
clone_size: NA
d_call: TRBD1
cdr3_nt: TGTGCCAGCAGATCACTTCGGACAGGGGGCGGAAATGAGCAGTTCTTC
cdr3_aa: CASRSLRTGGGNEQFF

j_call: TRBJ2-5
v_call: TRBV3-1/TRBV3-2
clone_size: NA
d_call: TRBD2
cdr3_nt: TGTGCCAGCAGCCAGAGCGTTGGCACTAGCGGGGAGGAGACCCAGTACTTC
cdr3_aa: CASSQSVGTSGEETQYF

j_call: TRBJ2-7
v_call: TRBV7-2
clone_size: NA
d_call: TRBD2
cdr3_nt: TGTGCCAGCAGCGACGGACTAGCGGGGGGCTACGAGCAGTACTTC
cdr3_aa: CASSDGLAGGYEQYF

j_call: TRBJ1-2
v_call: TRBV6-5
clone_size: NA
d_call: NA
cdr3_nt: TGTGCCAGCAGTTACTCGGGGGCTCCCGACTATGGCTACACCTTC
cdr3_aa: CASSYSGAPDYGYTF